This TCR beta chain originates from a study of identical twins (dated by TCRdb to about 2016). Regarding the complete study: The study deep-sequenced TCR alpha and beta repertoires from monozygotic twins, unrelated adults of various ages and cord blood to test whether fetal clonotypes persist. Replicate twin experiments were performed at different times using different library preparation protocols to rule out contamination.

Every donor in the study was a healthy Caucasian. The library was generated by 5' RACE. The instrument was an Illumina HiSeq 2000. Template switching added a universal primer binding site, and the final cDNA carried a unique molecular identifier that allowed TCR cDNA molecules to be counted accurately. Specific primers in the conserved constant-segment region were used to synthesize first-strand cDNA for TCR alpha and beta chains. To control for contamination, every cDNA library carried two barcodes: a SMART-Mk sample barcode plus Illumina barcodes. TruSeq adapter sequences along with Illumina sample barcodes were introduced in two successive PCR steps. The Illumina HiSeq platform was used with custom primers to sequence TCR alpha and beta cDNA libraries. Regarding the original processing steps: Unique molecular identifiers were extracted from raw reads with MiGEC, and CDR3 positions were determined with MiXCR. For each individual, recombination models were inferred using an EM algorithm with the repgenHMM and IGoR tools. The analysis of shared clonotypes was done with the tcR package in R, with sharing normalized by the product of cloneset sizes. To study raw recombination free of thymic and clonal selection effects, out-of-frame nonproductive sequences were analyzed. The public sequencing data were trimmed at Q25 with fastp and processed into clonotypes with MiXCR by TCRdb, which kept only in-frame beta chains. Identical CDR3 proteins give one entry, which carries the most common genes and DNA. The V and J calls, along with clone size, are taken from TCRdb and not from the paper's own processing. The sample contains 1.5 million to 2 million distinct CDR3 sequences, 25% to 35% of them found a single time. The ten largest clonotypes hold about 0.3% of the sample.

Concerning this clonotype: Its recognized antigen is unknown. Base qualities are not at hand, and no much larger clone is one base apart.

CDR1 and CDR2, looked up from the germline V gene, are SGHRS and YFSETQ. Reading from cysteine to phenylalanine, the CDR3 counts 12 amino acids. CDR3 DNA only is kept here, 36 bases in frame from base 1. V is pruned by 4 bases and J by 9 bases, leaving 5 bases of the junction without a gene match. Paper-wide results and their limitations: In monozygotic twins, out-of-frame TCR alpha sharing was systematically underestimated by recombination models, although the models agreed with sharing between unrelated individuals. The excess sharing between twins in beta out-of-frame sequences was weaker because fewer shared sequences reduced the signal-to-noise ratio. Compared with coincidental sharing between unrelated individuals, out-of-frame TCR alpha sequences shared between twins showed an excess of sequences with low generation probability. Abundant cord blood beta clonotypes carried fewer insertions; young adult naive repertoires showed a weaker similar trend, while memory repertoires showed none. Zero-insertion analyses could be partly confounded by invariant T cells such as MAIT and iNKT, though diverse VJ usage argued against such confounding for most clonotypes. Conclusions relied on cross-sectional statistical analysis, since the same donors could not be followed over many years.

Sequences were obtained from cord blood. The sequence is built from TRBV5-1 and TRBJ1-1; 8 middle bases align to TRBD1. The receptor was derived from a newborn girl in good health. In nucleotides, the sequence is TGCGCCAGCAGCGCTGGGACAGGCAAAGCTTTCTTT. Translated, this is CASSAGTGKAFF.